Below are 5 T cell receptor beta chains sequenced from a single sample in a study of blood T cells in healthy people across ages. The use of a sample-barcoded 5' primer and a J-beta primer mix characterized a second PCR of about 7 to 12 cycles. MiXCR was run by TCRdb on the 5' RACE reads, yielding one entry per CDR3 protein. Of approximately 600,000 distinct CDR3 sequences listed, roughly 53% are singletons. The sample comprised blood. The receptors originated from a man aged 60 to 69 in good health.

This rearrangement joins TRBV10-1 to TRBJ2-3; TRBD2 matches 9 bases. Germline CDR1 is WNHNN and CDR2 is SYGVQD (reference sequence). With 2 bases clipped from V and 8 bases from J, the junction kept 5 bases outside the gene matches. This CDR3 has 14 residues. The CDR3 sequence: CASSEGTSLTTQYF. CDR3 coding DNA: TGCGCCAGCAGTGAGGGGACTAGCTTGACTACGCAGTATTTT.

The chain has TRBV7-2 and TRBJ1-1; 9 bases map to TRBD1. CDR1 and CDR2 from the germline V gene are SGHTA and FQGNSA. CDR3 length: 15 residues. The trim removed 2 bases at V and 4 bases at J, leaving 5 bases unmatched. The chain's CDR3 is CASSLTGGAGTEAFF. As DNA, the CDR3 is TGTGCCAGCAGCTTAACAGGGGGCGCGGGCACTGAAGCTTTCTTT.

The gene calls are TRBV7-2 and TRBJ1-2, with D hard to call. This CDR3 is built from 14 residues. CDR1 and CDR2 from the germline V gene are SGHTA and FQGNSA. Trimming cost V 2 bases and J 0 bases, with 7 bases left between them. This CDR3 is CASSLRETNYGYTF. The CDR3 nucleotides are TGTGCCAGCAGCTTAAGGGAAACTAACTATGGCTACACCTTC.

Only a few counts were recorded for this clonotype. This chain connects TRBV12-3 or TRBV12-4 to TRBJ2-1; TRBD1 is a possible D gene (6 bases). CDR3 size: 12 residues. The V and J ends lost 6 bases and 8 bases respectively, with 11 bases between them. CDR3 sequence (DNA): TGTGCCAGCAGCAACCAGGGGCATGAGCAGTTCTTC. Amino acid sequence: CASSNQGHEQFF.

Details on this clonotype: An end of the junction does not agree with germline; a read error may underlie this. J is TRBJ2-5 and V is TRBV12-3 or TRBV12-4; D remains ambiguous. This CDR3 has 14 residues. The CDR3 DNA reads as TGTGCTAGCAGCTCCCGGGTATCGGTAGAGACCCAGTACTTC. It encodes CASSSRVSVETQYF.